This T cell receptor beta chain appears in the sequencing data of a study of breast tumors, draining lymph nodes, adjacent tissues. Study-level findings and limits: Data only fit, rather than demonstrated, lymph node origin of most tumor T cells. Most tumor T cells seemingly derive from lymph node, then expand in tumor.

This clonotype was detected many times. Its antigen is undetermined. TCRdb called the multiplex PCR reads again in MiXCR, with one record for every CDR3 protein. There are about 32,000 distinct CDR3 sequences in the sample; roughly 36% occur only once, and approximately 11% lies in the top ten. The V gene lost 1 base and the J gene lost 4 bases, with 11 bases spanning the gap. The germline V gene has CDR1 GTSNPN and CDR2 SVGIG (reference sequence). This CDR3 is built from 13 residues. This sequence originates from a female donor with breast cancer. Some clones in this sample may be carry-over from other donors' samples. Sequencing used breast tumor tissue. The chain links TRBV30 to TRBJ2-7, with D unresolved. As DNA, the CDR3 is TGTGCCTGGAGTGGCGGCCGAGGTTACGAGCAGTACTTC. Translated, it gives CAWSGGRGYEQYF.